This note documents a single TCR beta chain sequence. The treatment denotes: around 19 received Ad26.COV2.S at low or high dose, single or two shots; 5 received placebo; per-sample allocation not given. The study sampled participants on day 63 after the first vaccine or placebo injection. An Ad26 vector carrying the Wuhan-strain SARS-CoV-2 spike served as the vaccine. The record originates from a study of Ad26.COV2.S vaccination and SARS-CoV-2 variants. Study background: Ad26.COV2.S was injected intramuscularly once or twice, 56 days apart.

This CDR3 has 19 residues. J gave up 8 bases and V 4 bases, and 16 bases lay outside the gene matches. Looked up from germline, CDR1 is SEHNR and CDR2 is FQNEAQ (reference sequence). Measured with immunoSEQ multiplex PCR; TCRdb has only the in-frame clones, and not every one. Found here are 200,000 to 300,000 clones, roughly 90% of them singletons; the top ten hold roughly 10%. The sequences come from peripheral blood, collected in a trial of Ad26.COV2.S vaccine versus placebo. The clonotype originates from a person aged 18-60 years who received the Ad26.COV2.S COVID-19 vaccine or a placebo. This rearrangement joins TRBV7-9 to TRBJ2-3; 15 positions match TRBD2. This CDR3 is CASSSVPGLAGGPGGTQYF. In DNA form, the CDR3 reads TGTGCCAGCAGCTCGGTCCCGGGACTAGCGGGGGGCCCAGGAGGTACGCAGTATTTT.